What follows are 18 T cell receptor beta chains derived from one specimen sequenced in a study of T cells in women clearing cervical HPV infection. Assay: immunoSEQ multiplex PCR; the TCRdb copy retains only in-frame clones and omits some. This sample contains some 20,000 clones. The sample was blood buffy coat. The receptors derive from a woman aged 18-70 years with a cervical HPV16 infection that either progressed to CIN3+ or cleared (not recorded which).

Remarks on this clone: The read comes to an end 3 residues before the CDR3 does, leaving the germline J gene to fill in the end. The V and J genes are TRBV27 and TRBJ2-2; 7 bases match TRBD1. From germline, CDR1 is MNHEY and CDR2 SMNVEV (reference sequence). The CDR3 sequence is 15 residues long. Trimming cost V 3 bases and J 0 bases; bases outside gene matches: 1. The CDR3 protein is CASSFGQANTGELFF. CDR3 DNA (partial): TGTGCCAGCAGTTTCGGACAGGCGAACACCGGGGAG.

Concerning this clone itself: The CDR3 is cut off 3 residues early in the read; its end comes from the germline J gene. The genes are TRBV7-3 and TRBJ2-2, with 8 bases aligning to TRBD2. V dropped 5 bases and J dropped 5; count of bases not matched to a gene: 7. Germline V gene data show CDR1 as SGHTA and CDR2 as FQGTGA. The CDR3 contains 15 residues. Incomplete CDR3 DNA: TGTGCCAGCAGCCCCGGACTAGCAGGGACCGGGGAG. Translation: CASSPGLAGTGE. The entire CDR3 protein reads CASSPGLAGTGELFF. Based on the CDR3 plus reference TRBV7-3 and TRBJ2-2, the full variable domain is GAGVSQTPSNKVTEKGKYVELRCDPISGHTALYWYRQSLGQGPEFLIYFQGTGAADDSGLPNDRFFAVRPEGSVSTLKIQRTERGDSAVYLCASSPGLAGTGELFFGEGSRLTVL.

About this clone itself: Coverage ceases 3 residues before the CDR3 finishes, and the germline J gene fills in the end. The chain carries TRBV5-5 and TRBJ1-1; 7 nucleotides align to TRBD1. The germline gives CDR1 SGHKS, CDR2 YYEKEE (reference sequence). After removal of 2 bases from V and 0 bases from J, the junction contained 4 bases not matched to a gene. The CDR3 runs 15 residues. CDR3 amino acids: CASSFLDRVNTEAFF. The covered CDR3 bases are TGTGCCAGCAGCTTTCTTGACAGGGTGAACACTGAA.

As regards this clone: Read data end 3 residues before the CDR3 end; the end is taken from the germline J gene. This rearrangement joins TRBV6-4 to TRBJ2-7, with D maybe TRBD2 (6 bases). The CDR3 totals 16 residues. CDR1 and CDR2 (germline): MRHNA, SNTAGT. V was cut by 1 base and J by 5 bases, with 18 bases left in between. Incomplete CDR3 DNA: TGTGCCAGCAGTGACTTTTCGCGGGATCCCGCCAACGAG. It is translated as CASSDFSRDPANE. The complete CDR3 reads CASSDFSRDPANEQYF.

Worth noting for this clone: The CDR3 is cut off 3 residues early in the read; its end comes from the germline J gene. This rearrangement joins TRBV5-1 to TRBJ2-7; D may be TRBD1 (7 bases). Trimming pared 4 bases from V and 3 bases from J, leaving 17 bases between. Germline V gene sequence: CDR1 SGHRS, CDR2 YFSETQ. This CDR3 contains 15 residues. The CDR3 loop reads CASSRGTASDYEQYF. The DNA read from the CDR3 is TGCGCCAGCAGCCGGGGGACAGCCTCTGACTACGAG.

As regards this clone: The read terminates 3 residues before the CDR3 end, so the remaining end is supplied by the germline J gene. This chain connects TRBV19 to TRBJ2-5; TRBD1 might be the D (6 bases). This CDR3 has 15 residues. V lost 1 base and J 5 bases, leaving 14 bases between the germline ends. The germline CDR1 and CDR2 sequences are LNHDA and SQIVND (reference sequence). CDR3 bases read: TGTGCCAGTAGTATAGGCGAGGGGGACGGGGAGACC. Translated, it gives CASSIGEGDGET. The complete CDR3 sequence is CASSIGEGDGETQYF.

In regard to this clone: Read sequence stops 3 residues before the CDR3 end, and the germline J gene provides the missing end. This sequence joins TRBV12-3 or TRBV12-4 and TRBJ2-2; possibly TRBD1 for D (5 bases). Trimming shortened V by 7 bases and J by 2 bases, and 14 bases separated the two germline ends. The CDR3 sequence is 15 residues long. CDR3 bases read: TGTGCCAGCAAAAGCTACAGGCGAAACACCGGGGAG. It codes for CASKSYRRNTGE. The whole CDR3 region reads CASKSYRRNTGELFF.

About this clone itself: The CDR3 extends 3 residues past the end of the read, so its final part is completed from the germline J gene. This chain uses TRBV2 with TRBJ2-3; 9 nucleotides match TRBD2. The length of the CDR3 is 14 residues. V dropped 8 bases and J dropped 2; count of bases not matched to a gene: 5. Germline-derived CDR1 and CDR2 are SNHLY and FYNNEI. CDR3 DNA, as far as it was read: TGTGCCAGCCCGCGGGGGGGCCCCACAGATACG. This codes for CASPRGGPTDT. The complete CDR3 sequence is CASPRGGPTDTQYF.

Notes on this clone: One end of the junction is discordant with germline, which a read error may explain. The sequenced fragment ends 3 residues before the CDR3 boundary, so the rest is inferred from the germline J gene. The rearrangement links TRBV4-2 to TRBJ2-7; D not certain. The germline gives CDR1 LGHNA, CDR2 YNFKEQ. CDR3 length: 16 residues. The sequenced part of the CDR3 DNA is TGCGCCAGCAGCCAAGACCTGTTGGGTAGCACGAACGAG. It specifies CASSQDLLGSTNE. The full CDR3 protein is CASSQDLLGSTNEQYF.

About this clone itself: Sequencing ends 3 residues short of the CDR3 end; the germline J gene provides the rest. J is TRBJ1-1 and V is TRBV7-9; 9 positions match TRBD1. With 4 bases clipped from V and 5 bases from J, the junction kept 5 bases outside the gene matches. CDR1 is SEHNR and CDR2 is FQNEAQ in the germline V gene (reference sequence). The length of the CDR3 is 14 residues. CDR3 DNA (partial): TGTGCCAGCAGCTCAAAGACAGGGGGAACTGAA. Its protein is CASSSKTGGTE. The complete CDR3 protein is CASSSKTGGTEAFF.

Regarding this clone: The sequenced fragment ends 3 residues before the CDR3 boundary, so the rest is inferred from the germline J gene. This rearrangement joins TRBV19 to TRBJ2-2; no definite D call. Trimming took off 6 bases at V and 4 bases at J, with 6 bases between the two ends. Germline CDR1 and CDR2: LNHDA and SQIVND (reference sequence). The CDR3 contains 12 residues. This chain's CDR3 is CASSTPTGELFF. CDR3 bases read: TGTGCCAGTAGCACACCCACCGGGGAG.

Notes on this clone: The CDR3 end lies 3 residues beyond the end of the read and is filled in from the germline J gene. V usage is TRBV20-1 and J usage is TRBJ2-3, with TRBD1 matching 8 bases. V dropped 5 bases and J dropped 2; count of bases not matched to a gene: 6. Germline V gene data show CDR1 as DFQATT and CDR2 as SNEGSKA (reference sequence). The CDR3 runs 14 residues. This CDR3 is CSAPRDRTTDTQYF. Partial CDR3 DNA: TGCAGTGCTCCAAGGGACAGGACCACAGATACG.

This CDR3 reads CASSPGTGAYGYTF. CDR3 DNA, as far as it was read: TGTGCCAGCTCACCCGGGACAGGGGCCTATGGC. The J gene is TRBJ1-2, the V gene TRBV18, with TRBD1 matching 10 bases. Coverage ceases 3 residues before the CDR3 finishes, and the germline J gene fills in the end. CDR1 is KGHSH and CDR2 is LQKENI in the germline V gene. The CDR3 is 14 amino acids. V lost 3 bases and J lost 4; bases outside the gene matches: 2.

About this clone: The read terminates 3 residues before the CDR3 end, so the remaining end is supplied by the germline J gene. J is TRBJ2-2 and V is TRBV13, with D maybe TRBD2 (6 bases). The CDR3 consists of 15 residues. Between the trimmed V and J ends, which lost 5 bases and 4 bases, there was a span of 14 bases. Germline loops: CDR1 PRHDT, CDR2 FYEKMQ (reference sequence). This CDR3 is CASSLWDSTTGELFF. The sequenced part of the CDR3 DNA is TGTGCCAGCAGCCTATGGGACTCTACCACCGGGGAG.

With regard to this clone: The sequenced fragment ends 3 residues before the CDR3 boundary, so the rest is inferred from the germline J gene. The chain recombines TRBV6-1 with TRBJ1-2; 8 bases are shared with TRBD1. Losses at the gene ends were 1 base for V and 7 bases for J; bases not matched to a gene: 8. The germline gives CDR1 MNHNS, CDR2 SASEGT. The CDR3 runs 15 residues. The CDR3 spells CASSEGAGQVSGYTF. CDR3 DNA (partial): TGTGCCAGCAGTGAAGGGGCGGGACAGGTTTCTGGC.

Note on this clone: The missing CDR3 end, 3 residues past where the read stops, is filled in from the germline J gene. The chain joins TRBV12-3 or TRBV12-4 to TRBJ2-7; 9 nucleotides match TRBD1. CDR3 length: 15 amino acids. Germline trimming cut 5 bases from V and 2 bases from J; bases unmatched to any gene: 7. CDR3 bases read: TGTGCCAGCAGTGGTTCGGGACAGGGAGCCTACGAG. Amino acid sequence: CASSGSGQGAYE. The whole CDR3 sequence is CASSGSGQGAYEQYF.

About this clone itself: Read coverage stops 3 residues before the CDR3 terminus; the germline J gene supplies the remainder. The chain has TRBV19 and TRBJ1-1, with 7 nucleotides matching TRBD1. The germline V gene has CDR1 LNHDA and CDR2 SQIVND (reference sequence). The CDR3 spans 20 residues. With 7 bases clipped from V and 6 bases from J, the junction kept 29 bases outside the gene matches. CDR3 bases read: TGTGCCAGTACGAAACGACAGGGACTAGGACACGGGATCCTAGGAGCTGAA. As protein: CASTKRQGLGHGILGAE. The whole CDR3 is CASTKRQGLGHGILGAEAFF.

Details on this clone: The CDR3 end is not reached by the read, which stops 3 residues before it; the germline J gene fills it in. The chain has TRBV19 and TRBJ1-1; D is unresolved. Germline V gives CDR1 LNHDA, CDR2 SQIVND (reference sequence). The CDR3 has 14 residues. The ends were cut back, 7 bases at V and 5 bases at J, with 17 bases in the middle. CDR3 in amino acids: CASKVQEAQTEAFF. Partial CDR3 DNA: TGTGCCAGTAAAGTTCAAGAAGCTCAAACTGAA. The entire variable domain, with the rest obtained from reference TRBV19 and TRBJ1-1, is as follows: DGGITQSPKYLFRKEGQNVTLSCEQNLNHDAMYWYRQDPGQGLRLIYYSQIVNDFQKGDIAEGYSVSREKKESFPLTVTSAQKNPTAFYLCASKVQEAQTEAFFGQGTRLTVV.